This T cell receptor beta chain is from a study of shared clonotypes between healthy human individuals. Background on the study: A couple of women and a few men aged 18 to 49 served as donors. CD4 naive and CD4 memory each took three plates per donor, while CD8 naive took two and CD8 memory one. Study-wide results and limits: Represented diversity (both genetic and exposure-history) was limited by the small number of donors.

This clone was picked up a small number of times. Its antigen is not known. Every donor, a Caucasian adult, lived in Nashville, Tennessee. Generated by immunoSEQ multiplex PCR, the TCRdb table keeps only in-frame clones and is missing some. The profile shows over a million clones, 65% to 75% of them singletons. Looked up from germline, CDR1 is SGHVS and CDR2 is FQNEAQ. This CDR3 region has 15 residues. Trimming removed 1 base from V and 1 base from J, with 9 bases in between. Sequenced sample: memory CD4+ T cells sorted from blood. Subset specified: CD45RA-negative fraction. The J gene is TRBJ2-3, the V gene TRBV7-8; the D gene is possibly TRBD2 (5 bases). The receptor's source is a young man in good health. CDR3 amino acids: CASSLGLKGTDTQYF. CDR3 coding DNA: TGTGCCAGCAGCTTAGGACTAAAAGGCACAGATACGCAGTATTTT.